Below, 12 T cell receptor beta chains from the same sample are listed, as sequenced in a study of T cell responses to AZD1222 COVID-19 vaccine. Assay: immunoSEQ multiplex PCR; the TCRdb copy retains only in-frame clones and omits some. Among around 130,000 clones listed, roughly 93% were seen once. Here the sequenced sample was peripheral blood, taken on day 0 of AZD1222 vaccination. Every receptor here comes from an adult in good health.

In this sample, this clone turned up a few times. The chain joins TRBV12-3 or TRBV12-4 to TRBJ2-2, with unresolved D. The CDR3 is made up of 11 amino acids. V was cut by 4 bases and J by 3 bases, with 0 bases left in between. The CDR3 spells CASSYTGELFF. The CDR3 nucleotides read TGTGCCAGCAGTTACACCGGGGAGCTGTTTTTT.

V is TRBV15 and J is TRBJ1-2; D unresolved. V dropped 4 bases and J dropped 8 bases, with 14 bases sitting between them. This CDR3 has 13 amino acids. From germline, CDR1 is LNHNV and CDR2 YYDKDF (reference sequence). This chain's CDR3 is CATSIGYPGGYTF. In DNA, the CDR3 is TGTGCCACCAGCATCGGATATCCGGGAGGCTACACCTTC.

The rearrangement uses TRBV12-3 or TRBV12-4 and TRBJ1-4; no definite D call. The V and J ends lost 5 bases and 5 bases respectively, with 3 bases between them. This CDR3 has 11 residues. The CDR3 DNA follows: TGTGCCAGCAGTCCGAATGAAAAACTGTTTTTT. Protein product: CASSPNEKLFF.

This chain links TRBV6-2 or TRBV6-3 with TRBJ1-5, with a tentative D call TRBD1 (6 bases). Germline-derived CDR1 and CDR2 are MNHEY and SVGEGT. Trimming shortened V by 0 bases and J by 2 bases, and 14 bases separated the two germline ends. There are 17 residues in the CDR3. The CDR3 here is CASSYSMQGKGNQPQHF. The DNA for the CDR3 is TGTGCCAGCAGTTACTCGATGCAGGGGAAAGGCAATCAGCCCCAGCATTTT.

This rearrangement joins TRBV2 to TRBJ1-1; a possible D gene is TRBD1 (5 bases). V lost 0 bases and J lost 1, with 9 bases in between. Germline V CDR1 and CDR2: SNHLY, FYNNEI. The CDR3 covers 15 residues. CDR3 residues: CASSEAGTGNTEAFF. The CDR3 DNA sequence: TGTGCCAGCAGTGAAGCGGGGACGGGGAACACTGAAGCTTTCTTT.

The chain employs TRBV27 and TRBJ1-6, with a tentative D call TRBD1 (6 bases). This CDR3 comprises 14 residues. Germline V gene lookup returns CDR1 MNHEY and CDR2 SMNVEV (reference sequence). The V end was cut by 5 bases, the J end by 10 bases, with 15 bases between. Here the CDR3 DNA reads TGTGCCAGCAGTCCGCCTCGGGGGGGCTCACCCCTCCACTTT. Amino acids: CASSPPRGGSPLHF.

V and J are TRBV5-1 and TRBJ2-2, with D maybe TRBD2 (6 bases). V gave up 5 bases and J gave up 6 bases, with 11 bases separating them. The CDR3 is made up of 13 amino acids. CDR1 SGHRS and CDR2 YFSETQ come from the germline V gene. The CDR3 DNA reads TGCGCCAGCAGGCGGGAAGTGTCCGGGGAGCTGTTTTTT. This encodes CASRREVSGELFF.

This clone showed up just once. DNA for the CDR3: TGTGCCAGCAGCTCGACAGGGGGGAACACCGGGGAGCTGTTTTTT. Its protein is CASSSTGGNTGELFF. The chain links TRBV6-5 to TRBJ2-2; 9 bases align to TRBD1. Trimming at V came to 6 bases and at J to 1 base, leaving 3 bases not matched to a gene. The germline gives CDR1 MNHEY, CDR2 SVGAGI. The CDR3 length is 15 residues.

The chain is built from TRBV28 and TRBJ1-5; D unresolved. The CDR3 is 12 amino acids. CDR1 is MDHEN, CDR2 SYDVKM, per germline. Trimming stripped 7 bases from V and 1 base from J, with 5 bases between. The chain's CDR3 is CASMGSNQPQHF. Here the CDR3 DNA reads TGTGCCAGCATGGGGAGCAATCAGCCCCAGCATTTT.

The chain links TRBV15 to TRBJ1-6; D gene ambiguous. The germline V gene encodes CDR1 LNHNV and CDR2 YYDKDF (reference sequence). The CDR3 is 14 residues long. V dropped 0 bases and J dropped 9 bases, with 9 bases sitting between them. Here the CDR3 reads CATSRDVSVSPLHF. CDR3 DNA sequence: TGTGCCACCAGCAGAGATGTTTCAGTTTCACCCCTCCACTTT.

In this sample, this clone turned up once. The genes are TRBV6-4 and TRBJ2-1, with D maybe TRBD1 (6 bases). Trimming pared 0 bases from V and 7 bases from J, leaving 16 bases between. Germline CDR1 and CDR2: MRHNA and SNTAGT. This CDR3 contains 16 residues. The CDR3 protein is CASSDSRGRGRNEQFF. The DNA of the CDR3 is TGTGCCAGCAGTGACTCGAGAGGCAGGGGAAGGAATGAGCAGTTCTTC.

This chain uses TRBV19 with TRBJ2-7, with D unclear. The CDR3 has 16 residues. Germline CDR1 reads LNHDA; CDR2 reads SQIVND (reference sequence). Trimming removed 0 bases at V and 3 bases at J, with 15 bases between. The CDR3 here is CASSIDRTAINYEQYF. CDR3 in DNA: TGTGCCAGTAGTATAGATCGGACGGCTATAAACTACGAGCAGTACTTC.